This T cell receptor (beta chain) was documented in a study of beta chain features in type 1 diabetes. This CDR3 has 12 amino acids. CDR1 and CDR2 from the germline V gene are SGHRS and YFSETQ. Trimming removed 5 bases at V and 3 bases at J, with 7 bases between. As every portion of the isolated RNA was reverse transcribed, the sequencing read expressed TCRB transcripts. Sequencing used immunoSEQ multiplex PCR; TCRdb keeps in-frame clones, though not all of them. The data show 200,000 to 250,000 clones, with around 13% seen just once and roughly 0.02% held by the top ten. The study, taken as a whole, reports: In all four CD4+ subsets, TCRB CDR3 length was significantly, moderately reduced in type 1 diabetes.

On this clone itself: Its antigen is as yet unknown.

The sample was naive CD4+ T cells from blood. This receptor was taken from a man under 40 with type 1 diabetes. The chain recombines TRBV5-1 with TRBJ2-3; weak D call: TRBD1 (5 bases). Written as DNA, the CDR3 is TGCGCCAGCAGAAGGGGAACAGATACGCAGTATTTT. Its translation is CASRRGTDTQYF.